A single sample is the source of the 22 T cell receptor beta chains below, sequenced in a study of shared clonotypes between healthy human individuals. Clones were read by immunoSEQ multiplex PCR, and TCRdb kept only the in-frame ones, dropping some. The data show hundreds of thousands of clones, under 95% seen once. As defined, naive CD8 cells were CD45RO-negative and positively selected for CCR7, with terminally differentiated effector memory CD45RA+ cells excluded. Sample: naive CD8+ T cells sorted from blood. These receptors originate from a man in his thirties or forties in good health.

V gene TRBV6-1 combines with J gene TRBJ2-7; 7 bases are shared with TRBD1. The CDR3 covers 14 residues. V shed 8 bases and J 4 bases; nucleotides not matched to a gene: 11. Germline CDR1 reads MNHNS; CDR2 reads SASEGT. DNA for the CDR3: TGTGCCAGCCAGTCTCGACAGGGCGTATACGAGCAGTACTTC. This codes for CASQSRQGVYEQYF.

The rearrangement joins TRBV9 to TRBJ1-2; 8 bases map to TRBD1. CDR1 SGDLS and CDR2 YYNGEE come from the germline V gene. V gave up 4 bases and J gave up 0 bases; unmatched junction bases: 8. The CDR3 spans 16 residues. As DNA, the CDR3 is TGTGCCAGCAGCCCGTGGGACAGGAGATCTAACTATGGCTACACCTTC. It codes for CASSPWDRRSNYGYTF.

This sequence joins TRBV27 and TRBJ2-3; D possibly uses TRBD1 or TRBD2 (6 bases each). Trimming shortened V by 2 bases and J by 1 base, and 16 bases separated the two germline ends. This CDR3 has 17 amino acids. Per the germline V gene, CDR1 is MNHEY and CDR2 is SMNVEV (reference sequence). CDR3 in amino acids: CASSLTGAEMGTDTQYF. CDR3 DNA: TGTGCCAGCAGTTTAACGGGGGCGGAAATGGGCACAGATACGCAGTATTTT.

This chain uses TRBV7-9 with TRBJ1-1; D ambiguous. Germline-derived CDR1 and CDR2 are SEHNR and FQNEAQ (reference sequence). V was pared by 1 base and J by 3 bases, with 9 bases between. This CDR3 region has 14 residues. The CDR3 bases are TGTGCCAGCAGCTTAGAGAGAAGGGACACTGAAGCTTTCTTT. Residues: CASSLERRDTEAFF. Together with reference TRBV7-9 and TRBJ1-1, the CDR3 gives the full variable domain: DTGVSQNPRHKITKRGQNVTFRCDPISEHNRLYWYRQTLGQGPEFLTYFQNEAQLEKSRLLSDRFSAERPKGSFSTLEIQRTEQGDSAMYLCASSLERRDTEAFFGQGTRLTVV.

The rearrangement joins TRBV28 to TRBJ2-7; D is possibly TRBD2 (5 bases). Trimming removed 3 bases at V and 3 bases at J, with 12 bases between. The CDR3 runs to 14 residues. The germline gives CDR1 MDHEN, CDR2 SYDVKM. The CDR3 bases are TGTGCCAGCAGTTTTCGGGGTTACGACTACGAGCAGTACTTC. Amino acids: CASSFRGYDYEQYF.

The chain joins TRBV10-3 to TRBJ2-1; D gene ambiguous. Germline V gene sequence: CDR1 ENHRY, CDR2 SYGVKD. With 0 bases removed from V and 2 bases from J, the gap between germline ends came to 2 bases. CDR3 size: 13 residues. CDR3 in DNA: TGTGCCATCAGTGAGTCTACCTACAATGAGCAGTTCTTC. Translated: CAISESTYNEQFF.

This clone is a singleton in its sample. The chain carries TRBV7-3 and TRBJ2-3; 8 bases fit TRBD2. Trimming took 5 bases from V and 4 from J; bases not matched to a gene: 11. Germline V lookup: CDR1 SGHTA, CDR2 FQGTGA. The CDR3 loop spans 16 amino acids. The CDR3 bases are TGTGCCAGCAGCCCGACTCCAGCGGGAGACGCAGATACGCAGTATTTT. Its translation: CASSPTPAGDADTQYF.

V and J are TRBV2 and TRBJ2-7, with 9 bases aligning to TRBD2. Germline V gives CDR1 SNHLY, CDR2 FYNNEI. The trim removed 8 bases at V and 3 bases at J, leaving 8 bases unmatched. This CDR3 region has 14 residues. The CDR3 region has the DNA TGTGCCAGCGGGGGGACTAGCAGGCTCTACGAGCAGTACTTC. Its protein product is CASGGTSRLYEQYF.

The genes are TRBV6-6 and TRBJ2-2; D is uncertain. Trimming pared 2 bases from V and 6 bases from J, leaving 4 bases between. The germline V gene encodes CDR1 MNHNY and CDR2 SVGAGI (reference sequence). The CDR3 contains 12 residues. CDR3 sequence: CASSYIAGELFF. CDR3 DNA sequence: TGTGCCAGCAGTTACATAGCCGGGGAGCTGTTTTTT.

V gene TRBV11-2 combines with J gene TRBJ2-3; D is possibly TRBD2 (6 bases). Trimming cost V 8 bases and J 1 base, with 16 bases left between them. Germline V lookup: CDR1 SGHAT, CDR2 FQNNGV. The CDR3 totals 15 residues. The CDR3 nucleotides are TGTGCCAGCGGGGGACTTATGGGGGGCACAGATACGCAGTATTTT. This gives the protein CASGGLMGGTDTQYF. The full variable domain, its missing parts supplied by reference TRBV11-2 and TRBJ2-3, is EAGVAQSPRYKIIEKRQSVAFWCNPISGHATLYWYQQILGQGPKLLIQFQNNGVVDDSQLPKDRFSAERLKGVDSTLKIQPAKLEDSAVYLCASGGLMGGTDTQYFGPGTRLTVL.

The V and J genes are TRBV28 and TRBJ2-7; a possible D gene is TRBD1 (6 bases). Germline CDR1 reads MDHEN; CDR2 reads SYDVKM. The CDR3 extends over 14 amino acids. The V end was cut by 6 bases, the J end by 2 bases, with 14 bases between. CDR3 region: CASRSTNRAYEQYF. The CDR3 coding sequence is TGTGCCAGCAGATCTACGAACAGGGCCTACGAGCAGTACTTC. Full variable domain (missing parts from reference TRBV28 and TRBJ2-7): DVKVTQSSRYLVKRTGEKVFLECVQDMDHENMFWYRQDPGLGLRLIYFSYDVKMKEKGDIPEGYSVSREKKERFSLILESASTNQTSMYLCASRSTNRAYEQYFGPGTRLTVT.

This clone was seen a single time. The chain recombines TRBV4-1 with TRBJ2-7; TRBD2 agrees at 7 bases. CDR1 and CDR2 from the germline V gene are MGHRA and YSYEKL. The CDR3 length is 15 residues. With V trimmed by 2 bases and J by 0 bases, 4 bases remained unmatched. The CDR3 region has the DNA TGCGCCAGCAGCCAACAGACTAGCAGCTCCTACGAGCAGTACTTC. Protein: CASSQQTSSSYEQYF.

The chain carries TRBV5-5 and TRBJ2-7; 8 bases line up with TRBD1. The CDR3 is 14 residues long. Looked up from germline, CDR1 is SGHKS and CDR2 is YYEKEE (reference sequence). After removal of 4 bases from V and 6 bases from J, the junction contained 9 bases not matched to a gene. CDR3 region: CASSPGQGVREQYF. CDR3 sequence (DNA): TGTGCCAGCAGCCCTGGACAGGGAGTCCGCGAGCAGTACTTC.

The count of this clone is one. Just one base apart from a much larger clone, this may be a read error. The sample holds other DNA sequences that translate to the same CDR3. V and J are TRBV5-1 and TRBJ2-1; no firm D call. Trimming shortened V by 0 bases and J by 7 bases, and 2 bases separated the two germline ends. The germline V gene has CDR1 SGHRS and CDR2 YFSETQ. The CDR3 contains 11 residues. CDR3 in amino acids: CASSLGNEQFF. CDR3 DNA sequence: TGCGCCAGCAGCTTGGGGAATGAGCAGTTCTTC. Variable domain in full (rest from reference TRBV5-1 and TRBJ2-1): KAGVTQTPRYLIKTRGQQVTLSCSPISGHRSVSWYQQTPGQGLQFLFEYFSETQRNKGNFPGRFSGRQFSNSRSEMNVSTLELGDSALYLCASSLGNEQFFGPGTRLTVL.

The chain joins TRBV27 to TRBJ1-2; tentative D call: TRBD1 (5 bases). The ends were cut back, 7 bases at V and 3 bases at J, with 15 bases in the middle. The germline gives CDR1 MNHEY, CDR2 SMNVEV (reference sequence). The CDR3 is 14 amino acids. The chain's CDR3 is CASTPWGSDYGYTF. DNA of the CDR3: TGTGCCAGCACTCCGTGGGGCTCGGACTATGGCTACACCTTC.

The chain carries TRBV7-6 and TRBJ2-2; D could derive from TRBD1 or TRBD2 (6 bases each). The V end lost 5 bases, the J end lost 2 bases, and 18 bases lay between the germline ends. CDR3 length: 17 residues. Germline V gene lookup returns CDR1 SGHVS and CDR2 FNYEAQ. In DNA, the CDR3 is TGTGCCAGCAGCCCAATCACTGGGGGGCCCAACACCGGGGAGCTGTTTTTT. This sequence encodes CASSPITGGPNTGELFF. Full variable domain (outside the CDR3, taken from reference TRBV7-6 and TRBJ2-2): GAGVSQSPRYKVTKRGQDVALRCDPISGHVSLYWYRQALGQGPEFLTYFNYEAQQDKSGLPNDRFSAERPEGSISTLTIQRTEQRDSAMYRCASSPITGGPNTGELFFGEGSRLTVL.

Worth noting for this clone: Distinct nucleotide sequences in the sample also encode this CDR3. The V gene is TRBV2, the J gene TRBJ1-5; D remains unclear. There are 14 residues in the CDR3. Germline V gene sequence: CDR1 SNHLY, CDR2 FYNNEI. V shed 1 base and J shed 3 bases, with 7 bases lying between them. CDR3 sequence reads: CASSEVGSNQPQHF. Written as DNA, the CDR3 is TGTGCCAGCAGTGAAGTGGGATCCAATCAGCCCCAGCATTTT.

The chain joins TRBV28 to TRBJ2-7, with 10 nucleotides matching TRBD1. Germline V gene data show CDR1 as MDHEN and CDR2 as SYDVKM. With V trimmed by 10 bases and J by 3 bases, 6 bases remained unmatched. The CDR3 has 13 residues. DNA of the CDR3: TGTGCCACAGGGGACAGGGGAGACTACGAGCAGTACTTC. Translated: CATGDRGDYEQYF. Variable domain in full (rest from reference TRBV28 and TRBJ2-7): DVKVTQSSRYLVKRTGEKVFLECVQDMDHENMFWYRQDPGLGLRLIYFSYDVKMKEKGDIPEGYSVSREKKERFSLILESASTNQTSMYLCATGDRGDYEQYFGPGTRLTVT.

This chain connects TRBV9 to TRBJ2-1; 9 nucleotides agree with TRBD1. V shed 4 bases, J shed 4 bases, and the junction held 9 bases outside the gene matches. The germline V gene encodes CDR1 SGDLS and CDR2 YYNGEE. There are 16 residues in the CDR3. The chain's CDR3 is CASSPYSGTGYNEQFF. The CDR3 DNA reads TGTGCCAGCAGCCCCTATTCCGGGACAGGGTACAATGAGCAGTTCTTC.

The CDR3 region has the DNA TGTGCCAGCAGCTCCCGGGACAGGACCTATGAGCAGTTCTTC. This gives the protein CASSSRDRTYEQFF. The chain has TRBV11-3 and TRBJ2-1; 8 bases agree with TRBD1. CDR3 length equals 14 residues. V lost 4 bases and J lost 8; bases outside the gene matches: 7. Germline V gene lookup returns CDR1 SGHNT and CDR2 YENEEA.

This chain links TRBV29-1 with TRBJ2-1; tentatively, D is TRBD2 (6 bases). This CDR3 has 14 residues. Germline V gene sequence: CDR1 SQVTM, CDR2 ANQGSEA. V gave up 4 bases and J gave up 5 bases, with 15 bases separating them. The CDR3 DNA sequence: TGCAGCGTTGTCGTAATGGTAGCGGACAATGAGCAGTTCTTC. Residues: CSVVVMVADNEQFF.

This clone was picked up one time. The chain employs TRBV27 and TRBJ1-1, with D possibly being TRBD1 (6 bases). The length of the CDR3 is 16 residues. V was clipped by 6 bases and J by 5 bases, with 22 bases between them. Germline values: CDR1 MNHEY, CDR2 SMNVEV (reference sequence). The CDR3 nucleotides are TGTGCCAGCAGGAGGGCGAAAGGGGGATATGAGACTGAAGCTTTCTTT. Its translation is CASRRAKGGYETEAFF.